Each of the 17 T cell receptor beta chains below was sequenced from the same sample in a study of shared clonotypes between healthy human individuals (dated by TCRdb to about 2020). The library was obtained by the immunoSEQ multiplex PCR assay. Entries here come from immuneACCESS through TCRdb and include only in-frame sequences with V and J called. Some clones fail to appear in such tables; in the studies checked, an unresolved V gene covers under half of the shortfall, and the cause of the remainder is unknown. This sample holds 2 million to 3 million clones; more than 85% were observed only once. The top ten hold roughly 0.39% of the sample. The sample taken for sequencing was naive CD4+ T cells from PBMCs. The meaning of the sample's cell subset or site label: CD45RA+ positively selected. The receptors here all came from a man between 18 and 35 years old in good health. Some clones in this sample may be carry-over from other donors' samples.

This chain links TRBV6-1 with TRBJ1-2, with D maybe TRBD1 (6 bases). Trimming removed 1 base at V and 4 bases at J, with 13 bases between. Germline values: CDR1 MNHNS, CDR2 SASEGT. This CDR3 spans 15 amino acids. The chain's CDR3 is CASSEGALGGYGYTF. DNA for the CDR3: TGTGCCAGCAGTGAAGGGGCGTTAGGGGGCTATGGCTACACCTTC.

The CDR3 bases are TGTGCCAGCAGCTTACTAGCGGGAGGGTGGGGCACAGATACGCAGTATTTT. Protein sequence: CASSLLAGGWGTDTQYF. The rearrangement joins TRBV7-2 to TRBJ2-3; 12 nucleotides match TRBD2. This CDR3 spans 17 amino acids. V lost 2 bases, J lost 1 base, and 4 bases stayed unmatched. CDR1 and CDR2 (germline): SGHTA, FQGNSA.

The chain is built from TRBV7-2 and TRBJ1-3; 7 positions match TRBD1. CDR1 SGHTA and CDR2 FQGNSA come from the germline V gene. CDR3 size: 15 residues. Trimming cost V 3 bases and J 0 bases; bases outside gene matches: 2. Here the CDR3 DNA reads TGTGCCAGCAGCTTGGGACAGTACTCTGGAAACACCATATATTTT. This encodes CASSLGQYSGNTIYF. The full variable domain, rest sourced from reference TRBV7-2 and TRBJ1-3, is GAGVSQSPSNKVTEKGKDVELRCDPISGHTALYWYRQSLGQGLEFLIYFQGNSAPDKSGLPSDRFSAERTGGSVSTLTIQRTQQEDSAVYLCASSLGQYSGNTIYFGEGSWLTVV.

The rearrangement uses TRBV14 and TRBJ2-5; 11 bases map to TRBD2. Trimming cost V 4 bases and J 4 bases; bases outside gene matches: 8. Germline V CDR1 and CDR2: SGHDN, FVKESK. This CDR3 comprises 16 residues. Here the CDR3 reads CASSPLLAGGAETQYF. The CDR3 region has the DNA TGTGCCAGCAGCCCTCTTCTAGCGGGAGGCGCAGAGACCCAGTACTTC.

The chain has TRBV15 and TRBJ1-5; D gene uncertain. This CDR3 contains 16 residues. The germline V gene has CDR1 LNHNV and CDR2 YYDKDF (reference sequence). V lost 5 bases and J 7 bases, leaving 21 bases between the germline ends. The CDR3 protein is CATSPRINPSEQPQHF. Here the CDR3 DNA reads TGTGCCACCAGCCCTCGTATAAACCCGAGTGAACAGCCCCAGCATTTT.

CDR3 in amino acids: CASSHTVRPKTGGTEAFF. The CDR3 DNA reads TGCGCCAGCAGCCATACTGTACGTCCGAAAACAGGGGGAACTGAAGCTTTCTTT. The chain carries TRBV4-1 and TRBJ1-1; TRBD1 matches at 8 bases. CDR1 MGHRA and CDR2 YSYEKL come from the germline V gene. Germline trimming cut 3 bases from V and 5 bases from J; bases unmatched to any gene: 17. This CDR3 spans 18 amino acids.

The chain uses TRBV6-5 and TRBJ2-5; the D gene is possibly TRBD2 (6 bases). Per germline, CDR1 MNHEY and CDR2 SVGAGI. Trimming removed 2 bases at V and 11 bases at J, with 21 bases between. The CDR3 contains 15 residues. CDR3 coding DNA: TGTGCCAGCAGTTACCTCCCGGCGGGGTCGGGGGAGCAGTACTTC. It translates to CASSYLPAGSGEQYF.

The rearrangement links TRBV6-1 to TRBJ2-1; D not certain. The CDR3 spans 11 residues. With 4 bases removed from V and 7 bases from J, the gap between germline ends came to 5 bases. Looked up from germline, CDR1 is MNHNS and CDR2 is SASEGT. Here the CDR3 DNA reads TGTGCCAGCAGTGCTAGTAATGAGCAGTTCTTC. Encoded protein: CASSASNEQFF.

The gene calls are TRBV6-5 and TRBJ2-7, with a weak D call TRBD1 (5 bases). The CDR3 contains 15 residues. V was clipped by 5 bases and J by 2 bases, with 16 bases between them. Germline-derived CDR1 and CDR2 are MNHEY and SVGAGI. The CDR3 region is CASSKYPQGAYEQYF. The CDR3 nucleotides read TGTGCCAGCAGTAAATATCCCCAGGGTGCCTACGAGCAGTACTTC.

A single count supports this clone. The gene calls are TRBV18 and TRBJ2-5; 7 bases align to TRBD2. The CDR3 extends over 15 amino acids. The trim removed 1 base at V and 5 bases at J, leaving 7 bases unmatched. Germline values: CDR1 KGHSH, CDR2 LQKENI. The DNA for the CDR3 is TGTGCCAGCTCACCACGTCTAGCGGCGGGGGAGACCCAGTACTTC. Its protein product is CASSPRLAAGETQYF.

The chain employs TRBV6-1 and TRBJ2-7; 11 nucleotides agree with TRBD1. The CDR3 loop spans 14 amino acids. Losses at the gene ends were 4 bases for V and 6 bases for J; bases not matched to a gene: 5. Germline lookup yields CDR1 MNHNS and CDR2 SASEGT. Here the CDR3 DNA reads TGTGCCAGCAGTGTTCGGACAGGGGGCGCCGAGCAGTACTTC. It translates to CASSVRTGGAEQYF.

The rearrangement links TRBV7-3 to TRBJ2-7, with 9 bases that match TRBD1. V lost 2 bases to trimming and J lost 8 bases; unmatched junction nucleotides: 7. CDR3 length: 14 residues. Germline CDR1 reads SGHTA; CDR2 reads FQGTGA. In nucleotides, the CDR3 is TGTGCCAGCAGCTTACAGGGACAGGGTGGGAAGCAGTACTTC. It yields the protein CASSLQGQGGKQYF.

The chain links TRBV4-2 to TRBJ2-5; D not certain. CDR3 size: 14 residues. The germline V gene has CDR1 LGHNA and CDR2 YNFKEQ. V was cut by 1 base and J by 6 bases, with 12 bases left in between. The CDR3 loop reads CASSQGLFDQTQYF. For the CDR3, the DNA is TGTGCCAGCAGCCAAGGGTTGTTTGACCAGACCCAGTACTTC.

In regard to this clone: The junction differs from germline at one of its ends, possibly a read error. The chain links TRBV6-5 to TRBJ2-2; D is possibly TRBD1 (5 bases). CDR3 length: 11 amino acids. Germline V gives CDR1 MNHEY, CDR2 SVGAGI. CDR3 protein: CASSTLGELFF. In DNA form, the CDR3 reads TGTGCCAGCAGTACCCTAGGGGAACTGTTTTTT.

The rearrangement uses TRBV7-3 and TRBJ1-6; a weak D match, TRBD1 (5 bases). CDR3 length: 16 residues. Trimming stripped 0 bases from V and 4 bases from J, with 10 bases between. Germline CDR1 reads SGHTA; CDR2 reads FQGTGA. DNA for the CDR3: TGTGCCAGCAGCTTAACAGCGGCAGGGTATAATTCACCCCTCCACTTT. Amino acid sequence: CASSLTAAGYNSPLHF.

The CDR3 DNA sequence: TGTGCCAGTAGCTTTCGGGACGGCTATGGCTACACCTTC. Amino acids: CASSFRDGYGYTF. The V call is TRBV27, the J call TRBJ1-2, with D possibly TRBD1 on 5 matching bases. This CDR3 is 13 amino acids long. CDR1 and CDR2 (germline): MNHEY, SMNVEV (reference sequence). Trimming removed 9 bases from V and 4 bases from J, with 15 bases in between.

This chain links TRBV4-1 with TRBJ2-2; D gene uncertain. Between the trimmed V and J ends, which lost 2 bases and 5 bases, there was a span of 18 bases. Germline V gene data show CDR1 as MGHRA and CDR2 as YSYEKL. This CDR3 is 17 amino acids long. In DNA form, the CDR3 reads TGCGCCAGCAGCCAACTAGGAGTCAGAGATCGAACCGGGGAGCTGTTTTTT. It translates to CASSQLGVRDRTGELFF.